The T cell receptor beta chain described here comes from a study of chemoradiotherapy in HPV16-positive cancers (dated by TCRdb to 2022 to 2024). A note on the overall study: Candidate HPV-specific T-cell clones and common TCR motifs were defined by functional T-cell assays performed on cells from two HPV16-positive patients. The candidate HPV-specific TCRs and motifs were subsequently tracked in TCR repertoires obtained from roughly 90 patients with HPV-related cancers. Whether T-cell immunity against the HPV oncoproteins E6 and E7 changes during chemoradiotherapy and whether survival is affected by this immunity were examined in the study.

V lost 3 bases and J lost 0 bases; the stretch between them is 10 bases long. The CDR3 goes from the cysteine to the phenylalanine over 16 residues. Only the CDR3 region is kept as DNA, spanning 48 bases read in frame from base 1. The germline V gene yields SGHRS for CDR1 and YFSETQ for CDR2. Receptors were amplified or captured by the immunoSEQ multiplex PCR assay. The immuneACCESS repertoire file appears here via TCRdb, limited to in-frame rearrangements. These files lack a portion of the clones; in checked studies, under half of the deficit traces to unresolved V genes, and the cause of the others is not known. The sample has under 5,000 clones on record, roughly 85% of them singletons. Clones ranked in the top ten supply approximately 8.4% of the sample. Overall results and qualifications from the work: In HPV16-positive patients, expansion of HPV-responsive T cells during chemoradiotherapy was found to be associated with improved recurrence-free survival. Expansion of candidate HPV-specific clones and E7-related TCR motifs was observed in the tumor microenvironment during treatment, whereas no such expansion was observed for non-HPV-specific T cells. The functional definition of HPV-specific T cells was derived from only two HPV16-positive patients, and the survival association was reported for HPV16-positive patients.

Repertoires were sampled repeatedly over the course of chemoradiotherapy so that clonal expansion in the tumor microenvironment could be followed. This clone was observed once. The antigen it recognizes is unknown. Base qualities were left out, and no much larger clone turns up one base away. The origin of this receptor is a human donor with HPV-associated anogenital cancer. The rearranged segments are TRBV5-1 and TRBJ2-6, and the D gene may be TRBD1, 6 bases matching. The sequencing here drew on tumor tissue, taken from a patient who underwent chemoradiotherapy. The nucleotide sequence reads TGCGCCAGCAGCTGGGGACAAATCTCTGGGGCCAACGTCCTGACTTTC. This yields the protein CASSWGQISGANVLTF.